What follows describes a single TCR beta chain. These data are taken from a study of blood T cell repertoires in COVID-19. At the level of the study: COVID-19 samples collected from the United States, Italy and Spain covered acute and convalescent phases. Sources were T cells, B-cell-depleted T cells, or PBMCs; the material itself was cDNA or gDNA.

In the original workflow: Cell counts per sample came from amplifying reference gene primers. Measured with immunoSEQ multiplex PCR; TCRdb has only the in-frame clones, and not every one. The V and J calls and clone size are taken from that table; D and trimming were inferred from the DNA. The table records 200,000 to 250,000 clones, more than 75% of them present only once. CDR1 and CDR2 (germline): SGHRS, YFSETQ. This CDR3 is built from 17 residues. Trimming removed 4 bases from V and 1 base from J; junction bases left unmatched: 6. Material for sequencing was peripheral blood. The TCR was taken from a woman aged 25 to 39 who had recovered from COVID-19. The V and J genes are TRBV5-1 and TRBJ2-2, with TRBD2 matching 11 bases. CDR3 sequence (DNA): TGCGCCAGCAGCGGATATGGGACTAGCGGGAACACCGGGGAGCTGTTTTTT. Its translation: CASSGYGTSGNTGELFF.